This T cell receptor (beta chain) was captured in a study of T cell responses to AZD1222 COVID-19 vaccine. Study-level results: White British ancestry dominated among donors, who included more females, and clonal diversity was possibly underestimated.

Germline CDR1 is SGHRS and CDR2 is YFSETQ. V lost 4 bases, J lost 1 base, and 4 bases stayed unmatched. This CDR3 is 15 amino acids long. The method was immunoSEQ multiplex PCR; TCRdb's version includes in-frame clones alone and lacks a portion of them. Altogether roughly 150,000 clones are present, under 95% being singletons, with the ten largest covering less than 5.5%. In the case of this clone: The antigen remains unidentified.

The source is an adult in good health. Sequencing was performed on peripheral blood, taken on day 0 of AZD1222 vaccination. The rearrangement uses TRBV5-1 and TRBJ2-1; the match to TRBD2 covers 8 bases. CDR3 nucleotides: TGCGCCAGCAGCATCACTAGCGGATCCTACAATGAGCAGTTCTTC. It specifies CASSITSGSYNEQFF.